This T cell receptor beta chain was identified during a study of response to subunit inactivated influenza vaccine. General study results and limits: Authors suggested each seasonal influenza vaccination recruits few new T cells.

TCRdb re-analysed the RT-PCR reads in MiXCR, keeping a single row per CDR3 protein. Here the sample spans about 500,000 distinct CDR3 sequences, under 15% being singletons. This clonotype has at least ten counts. The target antigen is unknown. Trimming shortened V by 0 bases and J by 1 base, and 8 bases separated the two germline ends. CDR3 length: 14 residues. Germline V gene lookup returns CDR1 DFQATT and CDR2 SNEGSKA (reference sequence). The genes are TRBV20-1 and TRBJ2-3, with TRBD2 as a possible D gene (7 bases). Sequences were derived from PBMCs from blood, sampled about 40 days after vaccination. The receptor comes from a man in his fifties or sixties who received an inactivated influenza vaccine. In DNA, the CDR3 is TGCAGTGCTAGAGAAGGGGGGGGCACAGATACGCAGTATTTT. This translates into CSAREGGGTDTQYF.